One and the same sample provided the 13 T cell receptor beta chains below, sequenced in a study of blood T cell repertoires in COVID-19. TCRdb's copy holds only in-frame clones and misses some; the assay was immunoSEQ multiplex PCR. The repertoire includes tens of thousands of clones, about 86% of them detected once, and 44% sits in the top ten. The specimen was peripheral blood. Receptors originate from a man older than 75 with acute or convalescent COVID-19.

The chain employs TRBV7-9 and TRBJ1-1; D remains ambiguous. The germline CDR1 and CDR2 sequences are SEHNR and FQNEAQ (reference sequence). The CDR3 is made up of 11 amino acids. V lost 4 bases to trimming and J lost 2 bases, with 2 bases between them. CDR3 region: CASSSNTEAFF. The CDR3 nucleotides are TGTGCCAGCAGCTCAAACACTGAAGCTTTCTTT.

The J gene is TRBJ2-1, the V gene TRBV18, with D perhaps matching TRBD1 (5 bases). CDR3 size: 15 residues. V gave up 3 bases and J gave up 6 bases, with 15 bases separating them. Germline V lookup: CDR1 KGHSH, CDR2 LQKENI. The CDR3 reads CASSPGLKRGNEQFF. In nucleotides, the CDR3 is TGTGCCAGCTCACCGGGGCTGAAAAGGGGCAATGAGCAGTTCTTC.

The CDR3 region is CASSQYRTSGESSYEQYF. CDR3 nucleotide sequence: TGCGCCAGCAGCCAATACCGGACTAGCGGGGAGAGCTCCTACGAGCAGTACTTC. The V gene is TRBV4-1, the J gene TRBJ2-7; 12 bases line up with TRBD2. V was pared by 2 bases and J by 0 bases, with 8 bases of the junction left unmatched. CDR1 and CDR2 (germline): MGHRA, YSYEKL. The CDR3 totals 18 residues.

This clone was observed a handful of times. CDR3 coding DNA: TGTGCCAGCAGCCTAAAAGGAGGGGCGAAGGAGGCTTTCTTT. Protein product: CASSLKGGAKEAFF. The chain is built from TRBV3-1 (or the pseudogene TRBV3-2) and TRBJ1-1; weak D call: TRBD1 (5 bases). The CDR3 loop spans 14 amino acids. Germline lookup yields CDR1 LGHDT and CDR2 YNNKEL (reference sequence). The V end was cut by 4 bases, the J end by 11 bases, with 20 bases between.

This sequence joins TRBV19 and TRBJ1-5, with TRBD1 matching 10 bases. Per the germline V gene, CDR1 is LNHDA and CDR2 is SQIVND (reference sequence). V lost 6 bases, J lost 6 bases, and 11 bases stayed unmatched. The CDR3 spans 16 residues. The CDR3 is CASRLKGQGTGQPQHF. CDR3 DNA: TGTGCCAGTAGATTAAAGGGACAGGGGACAGGTCAGCCCCAGCATTTT.

The rearrangement links TRBV6-5 to TRBJ1-1; 7 bases agree with TRBD1. The CDR3 totals 13 residues. V shed 6 bases and J 4 bases; nucleotides not matched to a gene: 5. Germline V CDR1 and CDR2: MNHEY, SVGAGI. The DNA of the CDR3 is TGTGCCAGCAGCCACAGGGGTGGCACTGAAGCTTTCTTT. Translation gives CASSHRGGTEAFF.

The chain combines TRBV9 with TRBJ2-3; D may be TRBD1 (6 bases). This CDR3 is 16 amino acids long. Per germline, CDR1 SGDLS and CDR2 YYNGEE. The V end was cut by 4 bases, the J end by 1 base, with 16 bases between. CDR3 residues: CASSSQPGHRTDTQYF. For the CDR3, the DNA is TGTGCCAGCAGCTCACAGCCGGGACACCGCACAGATACGCAGTATTTT. Filled out from reference TRBV9 and TRBJ2-3, the complete variable domain reads DSGVTQTPKHLITATGQRVTLRCSPRSGDLSVYWYQQSLDQGLQFLIQYYNGEERAKGNILERFSAQQFPDLHSELNLSSLELGDSALYFCASSSQPGHRTDTQYFGPGTRLTVL.

The rearrangement joins TRBV6-5 to TRBJ2-1; D might be TRBD2 (6 bases). CDR1 and CDR2 (germline): MNHEY, SVGAGI. Trimming shortened V by 4 bases and J by 1 base, and 14 bases separated the two germline ends. This CDR3 has 16 amino acids. CDR3 sequence: CASSFLGGGSYNEQFF. The DNA for the CDR3 is TGTGCCAGCAGTTTCCTGGGGGGAGGATCCTACAATGAGCAGTTCTTC.

The rearrangement links TRBV4-1 to TRBJ2-3; D call uncertain. CDR3 length: 14 amino acids. Per germline, CDR1 MGHRA and CDR2 YSYEKL. The ends were cut back, 2 bases at V and 0 bases at J, with 6 bases in the middle. This chain's CDR3 is CASSQKTSTDTQYF. In nucleotides, the CDR3 is TGCGCCAGCAGCCAAAAAACTAGCACAGATACGCAGTATTTT.

The V gene is TRBV7-9, the J gene TRBJ1-1; D remains unclear. Per the germline V gene, CDR1 is SEHNR and CDR2 is FQNEAQ (reference sequence). The CDR3 spans 13 residues. V dropped 3 bases and J dropped 5 bases, with 10 bases sitting between them. The CDR3 reads CASSFRQDTEAFF. CDR3 bases: TGTGCCAGCAGCTTTCGACAAGATACTGAAGCTTTCTTT.

The rearrangement uses TRBV2 and TRBJ1-6; 7 nucleotides match TRBD1. The CDR3 is 14 residues long. The germline gives CDR1 SNHLY, CDR2 FYNNEI. The junction had 6 bases not matched to a gene; V was cut back by 6 bases and J by 7 bases. The CDR3 DNA reads TGTGCCAGCAGGCCTAGGGGACAGAATTCACCCCTCCACTTT. It specifies CASRPRGQNSPLHF.

This chain joins TRBV4-2 and TRBJ2-1; 14 nucleotides align to TRBD2. V was clipped by 1 base and J by 8 bases; unmatched bases: 7. The CDR3 sequence is 17 residues long. Germline V lookup: CDR1 LGHNA, CDR2 YNFKEQ. The CDR3 loop reads CASSQGTSGGINYEQFF. CDR3 nucleotide sequence: TGTGCCAGCAGCCAAGGGACTAGCGGGGGGATCAATTATGAGCAGTTCTTC.

This chain uses TRBV11-2 with TRBJ2-1; unclear D gene. Trimming shortened V by 6 bases and J by 5 bases, and 5 bases separated the two germline ends. Germline-derived CDR1 and CDR2 are SGHAT and FQNNGV. This CDR3 has 11 residues. The CDR3 region has the DNA TGTGCCAGCAGACAAAACAATGAGCAGTTCTTC. Translated, it gives CASRQNNEQFF.